These 23 T cell receptor beta chains were all obtained from the same sample, sequenced in a study of control samples from healthy donors and cancer patients. Assay: immunoSEQ multiplex PCR; the TCRdb copy retains only in-frame clones and omits some. The sample shows some 120,000 clones, approximately 92% of them seen only once. The sample comprised PBMCs. The receptors come from a man older than 75 with head and neck cancer.

The rearrangement joins TRBV9 to TRBJ2-2; 9 positions agree with TRBD1. The V gene end was trimmed by 1 base and the J gene end by 2 bases; junction bases not matched to a gene: 9. The germline CDR1 and CDR2 sequences are SGDLS and YYNGEE. The CDR3 sequence is 18 residues long. The CDR3 DNA reads as TGTGCCAGCAGCGTACACCTACAGGGGGCGAAAAACACCGGGGAGCTGTTTTTT. It codes for CASSVHLQGAKNTGELFF.

The chain couples TRBV5-1 to TRBJ1-4; TRBD1 matches 8 bases. The CDR3 is made up of 14 amino acids. With 0 bases clipped from V and 11 bases from J, the junction kept 6 bases outside the gene matches. The germline gives CDR1 SGHRS, CDR2 YFSETQ. The CDR3 DNA reads TGCGCCAGCAGCTTGGGAGACAGGGGTGGTAAACTGTTTTTT. It codes for CASSLGDRGGKLFF.

In DNA form, the CDR3 reads TGTGCCAGCAGTCCTGTCAGGGGGCTTCGGTATGGCTACACCTTC. Translating it yields CASSPVRGLRYGYTF. The chain joins TRBV11-2 to TRBJ1-2; 8 nucleotides line up with TRBD1. Trimming took 6 bases from V and 5 from J; bases not matched to a gene: 11. This CDR3 spans 15 amino acids. The germline CDR1 and CDR2 sequences are SGHAT and FQNNGV.

The V and J genes are TRBV18 and TRBJ2-5, with TRBD1 matching 7 bases. Per the germline V gene, CDR1 is KGHSH and CDR2 is LQKENI. CDR3 length: 15 amino acids. V was clipped by 1 base and J by 2 bases; unmatched bases: 4. CDR3 sequence: CASSPRDSGQETQYF. The CDR3 bases are TGTGCCAGCTCACCACGGGACAGTGGTCAAGAGACCCAGTACTTC.

This chain joins TRBV18 and TRBJ2-5; 9 positions match TRBD1. After removal of 3 bases from V and 4 bases from J, the junction contained 6 bases not matched to a gene. Germline values: CDR1 KGHSH, CDR2 LQKENI. The CDR3 loop spans 15 amino acids. This chain's CDR3 is CASSPPGQGRETQYF. CDR3 nucleotides: TGTGCCAGCTCACCGCCGGGACAGGGTAGAGAGACCCAGTACTTC.

This sequence joins TRBV4-2 and TRBJ2-4; 9 bases are a match to TRBD2. V was pared by 0 bases and J by 3 bases, with 6 bases of the junction left unmatched. The CDR3 contains 17 residues. From germline, CDR1 is LGHNA and CDR2 YNFKEQ. The chain's CDR3 is CASSQEMAGGGKNIQYF. The CDR3 DNA sequence: TGTGCCAGCAGCCAAGAGATGGCGGGGGGGGGCAAAAACATTCAGTACTTC.

V and J are TRBV7-9 and TRBJ1-2; D remains ambiguous. The CDR3 contains 16 residues. In germline, CDR1 is SEHNR, CDR2 FQNEAQ (reference sequence). Trimming pared 5 bases from V and 2 bases from J, leaving 18 bases between. In DNA, the CDR3 is TGTGCCAGCAGCCTTCCTGCTCCGTCTGGGAACTATGGCTACACCTTC. As protein: CASSLPAPSGNYGYTF.

The chain employs TRBV18 and TRBJ1-5, with D perhaps TRBD1 (6 bases). Germline-derived CDR1 and CDR2 are KGHSH and LQKENI. With 5 bases removed from V and 4 bases from J, the gap between germline ends came to 9 bases. The CDR3 is 13 amino acids. CDR3 region: CASSTQGNQPQHF. The DNA for the CDR3 is TGTGCCAGCTCAACCCAGGGGAATCAGCCCCAGCATTTT.

J is TRBJ1-5 and V is TRBV19, with 9 bases identical to TRBD1. Per germline, CDR1 LNHDA and CDR2 SQIVND (reference sequence). The CDR3 spans 14 residues. With 7 bases clipped from V and 6 bases from J, the junction kept 7 bases outside the gene matches. CDR3 residues: CASTGTGYPQPQHF. CDR3 in DNA: TGTGCCAGTACCGGGACAGGGTACCCTCAGCCCCAGCATTTT.

J is TRBJ2-5 and V is TRBV10-3; D is undetermined. Trimming left V 4 bases short and J 2 bases short, with 11 bases between. The CDR3 extends over 14 amino acids. Germline CDR1 ENHRY, CDR2 SYGVKD. The CDR3 nucleotides read TGTGCCATCAGTGCGGGCAGTACACAAGAGACCCAGTACTTC. Encoded protein: CAISAGSTQETQYF.

The chain joins TRBV15 to TRBJ2-4; the D is unclear. The CDR3 is made up of 16 amino acids. Trimming stripped 1 base from V and 1 base from J, with 11 bases between. Germline-derived CDR1 and CDR2 are LNHNV and YYDKDF (reference sequence). CDR3 residues: CATSRGGARAKNIQYF. CDR3 nucleotide sequence: TGTGCCACCAGCAGAGGAGGAGCAAGGGCCAAAAACATTCAGTACTTC.

This rearrangement joins TRBV5-1 to TRBJ2-7; D might be TRBD2 (5 bases). The CDR3 spans 17 residues. Trimming cost V 0 bases and J 7 bases, with 23 bases left between them. Germline values: CDR1 SGHRS, CDR2 YFSETQ. The CDR3 region is CASSLGANFGLVLEQYF. CDR3 DNA: TGCGCCAGCAGCTTGGGGGCCAACTTCGGACTGGTTTTAGAGCAGTACTTC. Full variable domain (rest looked up from reference TRBV5-1 and TRBJ2-7): KAGVTQTPRYLIKTRGQQVTLSCSPISGHRSVSWYQQTPGQGLQFLFEYFSETQRNKGNFPGRFSGRQFSNSRSEMNVSTLELGDSALYLCASSLGANFGLVLEQYFGPGTRLTVT.

Here the CDR3 reads CASSPTNFFGEQFF. The CDR3, as DNA: TGTGCCAGCAGCCCCACAAACTTTTTCGGTGAGCAGTTCTTC. This chain joins TRBV7-8 and TRBJ2-1; no clear D. Trimming stripped 5 bases from V and 9 bases from J, with 17 bases between. Germline values: CDR1 SGHVS, CDR2 FQNEAQ. This CDR3 contains 14 residues.

The chain joins TRBV7-2 to TRBJ2-7, with D perhaps TRBD2 (6 bases). CDR3 size: 13 residues. Germline CDR1 reads SGHTA; CDR2 reads FQGNSA. Trimming took 4 bases from V and 2 from J, leaving 9 bases between them. The CDR3 loop reads CASSSSVAYEQYF. In nucleotides, the CDR3 is TGTGCCAGCAGCTCTAGCGTTGCCTACGAGCAGTACTTC. The entire variable domain, with the rest obtained from reference TRBV7-2 and TRBJ2-7, is as follows: GAGVSQSPSNKVTEKGKDVELRCDPISGHTALYWYRQSLGQGLEFLIYFQGNSAPDKSGLPSDRFSAERTGGSVSTLTIQRTQQEDSAVYLCASSSSVAYEQYFGPGTRLTVT.

The V call is TRBV6-5, the J call TRBJ2-3; D might be TRBD1 or TRBD2, each matching 5 bases. The CDR3 is 15 amino acids. Germline V gives CDR1 MNHEY, CDR2 SVGAGI. The germline V and J ends were trimmed by 4 bases and 2 bases, with 13 bases remaining between them. The CDR3 DNA reads TGTGCCAGCAGTTTGGGACGGGCCCCCACAGATACGCAGTATTTT. Encoded protein: CASSLGRAPTDTQYF.

This chain links TRBV29-1 with TRBJ1-2; D unresolved. CDR1 is SQVTM and CDR2 is ANQGSEA in the germline V gene. Trimming cost V 0 bases and J 7 bases, with 9 bases left between them. This CDR3 has 12 residues. The DNA of the CDR3 is TGCAGCGTTGAAGATCATGAGACTGGCTACACCTTC. This translates into CSVEDHETGYTF.

The CDR3 loop is CAWSRGGVSYEQYF. CDR3 DNA sequence: TGTGCCTGGAGCCGAGGGGGCGTCTCCTACGAGCAGTACTTC. The chain links TRBV30 to TRBJ2-7, with 7 bases aligning to TRBD1. V was clipped by 3 bases and J by 0 bases; unmatched bases: 5. The germline CDR1 and CDR2 sequences are GTSNPN and SVGIG (reference sequence). The CDR3 runs 14 residues.

The chain recombines TRBV2 with TRBJ1-5; D remains unclear. The germline V gene has CDR1 SNHLY and CDR2 FYNNEI. Trimming removed 7 bases from V and 4 bases from J, with 8 bases in between. This CDR3 spans 12 amino acids. The CDR3 protein is CASTLLNQPQHF. The CDR3 DNA reads TGTGCCAGCACGCTACTTAATCAGCCCCAGCATTTT. Filled out from reference TRBV2 and TRBJ1-5, the complete variable domain reads EPEVTQTPSHQVTQMGQEVILRCVPISNHLYFYWYRQILGQKVEFLVSFYNNEISEKSEIFDDQFSVERPDGSNFTLKIRSTKLEDSAMYFCASTLLNQPQHFGDGTRLSIL.

This sequence joins TRBV20-1 and TRBJ1-4; D gene ambiguous. Deletions cut 4 bases from V and 8 bases from J, with 8 bases between. Germline values: CDR1 DFQATT, CDR2 SNEGSKA (reference sequence). This CDR3 spans 11 amino acids. The CDR3 region is CSAIVGEKLFF. The CDR3 DNA reads as TGCAGTGCTATTGTTGGCGAAAAACTGTTTTTT.

The V gene is TRBV11-2, the J gene TRBJ2-5, with 11 bases identical to TRBD2. The V segment lost 1 base and the J segment 5 bases; nucleotides outside the gene matches: 6. The CDR3 has 16 amino acids. Germline V gene sequence: CDR1 SGHAT, CDR2 FQNNGV. The CDR3 loop reads CASSLVSSGGFETQYF. CDR3 DNA sequence: TGTGCCAGCAGCTTAGTTTCTAGCGGGGGGTTTGAGACCCAGTACTTC.

This chain uses TRBV5-1 with TRBJ1-2; 7 bases agree with TRBD1. Germline lookup yields CDR1 SGHRS and CDR2 YFSETQ. This CDR3 is 13 amino acids long. V lost 3 bases to trimming and J lost 5 bases; unmatched junction nucleotides: 4. The CDR3, as DNA: TGCGCCAGCAGCTATTCACAGGGGTATGGCTACACCTTC. Translating gives CASSYSQGYGYTF.

In its sample, this clone was seen once. This chain connects TRBV18 to TRBJ2-6; D gene unclear. V was clipped by 3 bases and J by 0 bases, with 12 bases between them. CDR1 and CDR2 (germline): KGHSH, LQKENI. This CDR3 region has 17 residues. CDR3 nucleotides: TGTGCCAGCTCACCCCGTGGAGACCGCTCTGGGGCCAACGTCCTGACTTTC. Its translation: CASSPRGDRSGANVLTF.

The J gene is TRBJ2-3, the V gene TRBV11-2, with 7 positions matching TRBD1. V was clipped by 1 base and J by 1 base; unmatched bases: 11. Germline assignment: CDR1 SGHAT and CDR2 FQNNGV. The CDR3 is made up of 18 amino acids. This CDR3 reads CASSLGKGAGIRTDTQYF. CDR3 nucleotides: TGTGCCAGCAGCTTAGGCAAGGGGGCAGGAATTCGCACAGATACGCAGTATTTT.